These T cell receptor beta chains were read from a single sample in a study of identical twins. MiXCR, run by TCRdb on the 5' RACE reads, gives a single entry per CDR3 protein. The data contain approximately 490,000 distinct CDR3 sequences, approximately 20% of them singletons. The same specimen was also included in a second study, on yellow fever vaccine responses in identical twins.

Sequenced sample: CD4+ T cells sorted from blood. These receptors were collected from a woman aged 18-30 years in good health. Each CDR3 is given with its conserved first and last residue. The D gene is left open where the match is weak. Not every row has a clone size; where given, it reads once, few, many or a size class.

j_call | cdr3_length | v_call | d_call | clone_size | cdr3_aa | cdr3_nt
TRBJ2-1 | 16 | TRBV12-3/TRBV12-4 | TRBD2 | . | CASSAGLAGVVSEQFF | TGTGCCAGCAGTGCGGGACTAGCGGGAGTAGTGAGTGAGCAGTTCTTC
TRBJ2-3 | 15 | TRBV2 | . | . | CASSEFGYNTDTQYF | TGTGCCAGCAGTGAATTCGGATACAACACAGATACGCAGTATTTT
TRBJ2-3 | 15 | TRBV27 | TRBD2 | . | CASGRLAGLTDTQYF | TGTGCCAGCGGGAGACTAGCGGGACTCACAGATACGCAGTATTTT
TRBJ1-4 | 19 | TRBV27 | TRBD1 | . | CASSKRGGGQGATNEKLFF | TGTGCCAGCAGTAAAAGGGGGGGAGGACAGGGCGCAACTAATGAAAAACTGTTTTTT
TRBJ2-3 | 16 | TRBV18 | . | . | CASSRRGRGGTDTQYF | TGTGCCAGCTCACGGCGAGGGAGAGGTGGCACAGATACGCAGTATTTT
TRBJ2-4 | 17 | TRBV3-1 | . | few | CASSQQPVAGIKNIQYF | TGTGCCAGCAGCCAACAACCGGTTGCGGGTATAAAAAACATTCAGTACTTC
TRBJ2-5 | 17 | TRBV14 | . | . | CASSQDYTNRHQETQYF | TGTGCCAGCAGCCAAGATTACACCAACCGCCACCAAGAGACCCAGTACTTC
TRBJ2-3 | 16 | TRBV20-1 | . | . | CSARGGRGTRTDTQYF | TGCAGTGCTAGAGGGGGGAGGGGGACCCGCACAGATACGCAGTATTTT
TRBJ2-3 | 18 | TRBV24-1 | . | . | CATSASPIASNKVDTQYF | TGTGCCACCAGTGCTTCGCCCATCGCCAGCAATAAGGTAGATACGCAGTATTTT
TRBJ2-3 | 18 | TRBV5-6 | . | few | CASSLERWRDRFTDTQYF | TGTGCCAGCAGCTTGGAACGTTGGCGGGACAGATTCACAGATACGCAGTATTTT
TRBJ2-7 | 17 | TRBV10-1 | TRBD1 | . | CASSESQAWTGHYEQYF | TGCGCCAGCAGTGAGTCGCAAGCTTGGACAGGACATTACGAGCAGTACTTC
TRBJ1-5 | 14 | TRBV18 | . | . | CASSKDRNNQPQHF | TGTGCCAGCTCCAAAGACCGAAACAATCAGCCCCAGCATTTT
TRBJ2-7 | 16 | TRBV6-1 | . | . | CASSPIRLTSLHEQYF | TGTGCCAGCAGCCCAATCAGACTGACCTCCCTCCACGAGCAGTACTTC
TRBJ2-5 | 16 | TRBV7-9 | TRBD1 | few | CASSPVGTALQETQYF | TGTGCCAGCAGCCCCGTGGGGACAGCTCTCCAAGAGACCCAGTACTTC
TRBJ2-1 | 15 | TRBV15 | TRBD1 | . | CATSRDRGTDNEQFF | TGTGCCACCAGCAGAGACAGGGGGACCGACAATGAGCAGTTCTTC
TRBJ2-5 | 14 | TRBV4-1 | . | many | CASSQDRRGGTQYF | TGCGCCAGCAGCCAAGATCGCAGGGGAGGGACCCAGTACTTC